The 30 T cell receptor beta chains below were found in one sample sequenced in a study of identical twins. MiXCR was run by TCRdb on the 5' RACE reads, yielding one entry per CDR3 protein. The sample gives about 530,000 distinct CDR3 sequences, roughly 15% of which show up once; roughly 0.43% is in the top ten. Separately, the same data were catalogued under a study of yellow fever vaccine responses in identical twins.

Sample: CD4+ T cells sorted from blood. These receptors came from a woman aged 18-30 years in good health.

The sample holds a few counts of this clonotype. The rearrangement uses TRBV15 and TRBJ2-1; 9 bases fit TRBD1. The CDR3 totals 22 residues. With 3 bases clipped from V and 1 base from J, the junction kept 22 bases outside the gene matches. Germline assignment: CDR1 LNHNV and CDR2 YYDKDF (reference sequence). CDR3 sequence reads: CATSRGTGTGFRMTWSYNEQFF. The CDR3 DNA sequence: TGTGCCACCAGCAGGGGAACCGGGACAGGGTTCCGGATGACTTGGTCCTACAATGAGCAGTTCTTC.

V gene TRBV20-1 combines with J gene TRBJ2-5; D gene unclear. The length of the CDR3 is 12 residues. Germline CDR1 DFQATT, CDR2 SNEGSKA (reference sequence). CDR3 in amino acids: CRPEGVQETQYF. The CDR3 DNA reads as TGCAGACCGGAAGGAGTCCAAGAGACCCAGTACTTC.

This clonotype turned up a few times. The chain joins TRBV5-5 to TRBJ1-2; D remains ambiguous. V lost 3 bases and J 3 bases, leaving 15 bases between the germline ends. CDR3 length equals 15 residues. The V gene's germline CDR1 is SGHKS and CDR2 YYEKEE (reference sequence). DNA of the CDR3: TGTGCCAGCAGCTGGCGGACTCGGAGGGACTATGGCTACACCTTC. Amino acid sequence: CASSWRTRRDYGYTF. Filled out from reference TRBV5-5 and TRBJ1-2, the complete variable domain reads DAGVTQSPTHLIKTRGQQVTLRCSPISGHKSVSWYQQVLGQGPQFIFQYYEKEERGRGNFPDRFSARQFPNYSSELNVNALLLGDSALYLCASSWRTRRDYGYTFGSGTRLTVV.

The rearrangement joins TRBV7-9 to TRBJ1-1; 8 bases align to TRBD1. The V gene's germline CDR1 is SEHNR and CDR2 FQNEAQ (reference sequence). The trim removed 4 bases at V and 0 bases at J, leaving 4 bases unmatched. The CDR3 is 15 residues long. In DNA form, the CDR3 reads TGTGCCAGCAGCTCCCAGGGGGCTTTGAACACTGAAGCTTTCTTT. Translated, it gives CASSSQGALNTEAFF. The full variable domain, with the rest looked up from reference TRBV7-9 and TRBJ1-1, is DTGVSQNPRHKITKRGQNVTFRCDPISEHNRLYWYRQTLGQGPEFLTYFQNEAQLEKSRLLSDRFSAERPKGSFSTLEIQRTEQGDSAMYLCASSSQGALNTEAFFGQGTRLTVV.

The chain uses TRBV19 and TRBJ1-2; TRBD1 agrees at 8 bases. Trimming removed 8 bases from V and 0 bases from J; junction bases left unmatched: 8. CDR3 size: 15 residues. The germline gives CDR1 LNHDA, CDR2 SQIVND (reference sequence). DNA for the CDR3: TGTGCCAGTGGAACAGGGACAGGCGCTAACTATGGCTACACCTTC. Its translation: CASGTGTGANYGYTF.

The chain is built from TRBV6-1 and TRBJ2-2, with TRBD1 identical over 7 bases. CDR1 and CDR2 from the germline V gene are MNHNS and SASEGT. This CDR3 comprises 16 residues. Unmatched junction bases numbered 11, after V lost 6 bases and J lost 4 bases. The CDR3 nucleotides read TGTGCCAGCAGCACCCTCGACAGGGCGGGCACCGGGGAGCTGTTTTTT. Amino acid sequence: CASSTLDRAGTGELFF.

This clonotype was seen ten or more times. The chain is built from TRBV2 and TRBJ2-3, with 7 bases lining up with TRBD1. The CDR3 is made up of 15 amino acids. The ends lost 10 bases at V and 5 bases at J; junction bases unmatched: 15. Germline assignment: CDR1 SNHLY and CDR2 FYNNEI. The CDR3 loop is CAIPRGRSVLDTQYF. Here the CDR3 DNA reads TGTGCCATCCCGAGGGGGCGCTCGGTGCTAGATACGCAGTATTTT.

The chain recombines TRBV6-1 with TRBJ2-3; D perhaps matches TRBD1 (6 bases). The germline CDR1 and CDR2 sequences are MNHNS and SASEGT. V gave up 6 bases and J gave up 4 bases, with 17 bases separating them. The length of the CDR3 is 15 residues. The chain's CDR3 is CASRSGQQLADTQYF. The CDR3 DNA sequence: TGTGCCAGCAGATCAGGACAGCAACTTGCAGATACGCAGTATTTT.

V and J are TRBV12-3 or TRBV12-4 and TRBJ2-1; tentative D call: TRBD2 (6 bases). V was pared by 3 bases and J by 8 bases, with 17 bases between. The CDR3 totals 15 residues. In DNA form, the CDR3 reads TGTGCCAGCAGTTTTGGAAGGAGGGCATGGGATGAGCAGTTCTTC. As protein: CASSFGRRAWDEQFF.

There are a few counts of this clonotype. This chain links TRBV28 with TRBJ2-1; TRBD1 might be the D (6 bases). Trimming removed 5 bases at V and 2 bases at J, with 7 bases between. CDR3 length: 13 residues. Germline V CDR1 and CDR2: MDHEN, SYDVKM. The CDR3 DNA reads as TGTGCCAGCAGTCGGACAGCCTACAATGAGCAGTTCTTC. Its protein is CASSRTAYNEQFF.

This clonotype appeared a few times. This chain connects TRBV6-1 to TRBJ2-7; 9 bases are a match to TRBD2. The germline CDR1 and CDR2 sequences are MNHNS and SASEGT. With V trimmed by 6 bases and J by 4 bases, 10 bases remained unmatched. The length of the CDR3 is 15 residues. The DNA for the CDR3 is TGTGCCAGCAGCCCCGGGGTAGCGGGGGTTTACGAGCAGTACGTC. Its protein is CASSPGVAGVYEQYV.

This clonotype has ten or more counts. This chain connects TRBV5-5 to TRBJ1-6; 10 nucleotides match TRBD1. CDR3 length: 16 residues. V lost 0 bases, J lost 10 bases, and 7 bases stayed unmatched. Germline lookup yields CDR1 SGHKS and CDR2 YYEKEE (reference sequence). The CDR3 nucleotides read TGTGCCAGCAGCTTGGTAACGGGACAGGGGAAGTCACCCCTCCACTTT. Its translation: CASSLVTGQGKSPLHF.

The genes are TRBV21-1 and TRBJ2-5; the DNA was not compared with TRBD2, the D call given in the table. TRBV21-1 is classified as a pseudogene. The CDR3 extends over 17 amino acids. The CDR3: CASSKGQRGAFKETQYF. The CDR3 bases are TGTGCCAGCAGCAAAGGACAGCGGGGGGCTTTCAAAGAGACCCAGTACTTC.

This clonotype was seen repeatedly, ten times or more. This chain connects TRBV11-2 to TRBJ2-5; D is possibly TRBD1 (5 bases). The V end lost 4 bases, the J end lost 5 bases, and 11 bases lay between the germline ends. Germline CDR1 SGHAT, CDR2 FQNNGV. This CDR3 is built from 13 residues. The chain's CDR3 is CASSSRGLETQYF. CDR3 bases: TGTGCCAGCAGCTCTAGGGGTTTGGAGACCCAGTACTTC.

V gene TRBV11-2 combines with J gene TRBJ2-7; D is ambiguous. The CDR3 is 15 amino acids. Trimming removed 2 bases from V and 1 base from J, with 12 bases in between. The germline CDR1 and CDR2 sequences are SGHAT and FQNNGV. In DNA, the CDR3 is TGTGCCAGCAGCTTAATGTATGCAGGTTCCTACGAGCAGTACTTC. As protein: CASSLMYAGSYEQYF.

This clonotype has a handful of counts. V is TRBV7-7 and J is TRBJ2-2; D is undetermined. This CDR3 spans 19 amino acids. The germline gives CDR1 SSHAT, CDR2 FNYEAQ (reference sequence). V was cut by 5 bases and J by 0 bases, with 22 bases left in between. The CDR3 here is CASSGYSGGRRTNTGELFF. CDR3 DNA: TGTGCCAGCAGCGGTTATTCAGGTGGCCGAAGAACGAACACCGGGGAGCTGTTTTTT.

This clonotype was seen a few times. The chain has TRBV6-2 or TRBV6-3 and TRBJ2-5; TRBD2 agrees at 14 bases. The CDR3 is made up of 18 amino acids. Per germline, CDR1 MNHEY and CDR2 SVGEGT. V shed 7 bases, J shed 4 bases, and the junction held 14 bases outside the gene matches. In nucleotides, the CDR3 is TGTGCCAGCAACAGGGGGACTAGCGGGGGTGGGGGGCGAGAGACCCAGTACTTC. Protein product: CASNRGTSGGGGRETQYF.

This clonotype was picked up a small number of times. The chain joins TRBV5-1 to TRBJ2-7; no reliable D call. This CDR3 contains 13 residues. From germline, CDR1 is SGHRS and CDR2 YFSETQ. V gave up 1 base and J gave up 2 bases, with 7 bases separating them. CDR3 nucleotides: TGCGCCAGCAGCTTGTGGTTAACCTACGAGCAGTACTTC. The encoded protein is CASSLWLTYEQYF.

This sequence joins TRBV12-3 or TRBV12-4 and TRBJ2-3; the D gene is possibly TRBD2 (7 bases). CDR3 length equals 16 residues. V lost 6 bases to trimming and J lost 4 bases, with 20 bases between them. The CDR3 region is CASSLGGALGADTQYF. The CDR3 DNA is TGTGCCAGCAGCTTGGGGGGGGCTTTGGGCGCAGATACGCAGTATTTT.

The chain combines TRBV28 with TRBJ2-3; 7 nucleotides match TRBD2. The V and J ends lost 6 bases and 5 bases, in that order; junction bases with no gene match: 8. Germline values: CDR1 MDHEN, CDR2 SYDVKM. The CDR3 is made up of 14 amino acids. The CDR3 DNA follows: TGTGCCAGCAGCCCAGCGGGGAAAGGAGATACGCAGTATTTT. Amino acids: CASSPAGKGDTQYF.

The gene calls are TRBV29-1 and TRBJ2-1, with D maybe TRBD1 (6 bases). Germline V gives CDR1 SQVTM, CDR2 ANQGSEA. The CDR3 has 15 amino acids. Trimming removed 7 bases at V and 3 bases at J, with 19 bases between. CDR3 DNA: TGCAGCGCAGGGAAATCAGGGGTGGTCTACAATGAGCAGTTCTTC. Translating it yields CSAGKSGVVYNEQFF.

This clonotype was detected a few times. This chain uses TRBV7-6 with TRBJ2-5; 9 nucleotides align to TRBD2. This CDR3 region has 19 residues. Germline loops: CDR1 SGHVS, CDR2 FNYEAQ. V lost 4 bases and J lost 7; bases outside the gene matches: 22. CDR3 residues: CASSSGYASLAGVEGTQYF. CDR3 in DNA: TGTGCCAGCAGCTCCGGTTACGCAAGCTTAGCGGGGGTTGAGGGGACCCAGTACTTC. Based on the CDR3 plus reference TRBV7-6 and TRBJ2-5, the full variable domain is GAGVSQSPRYKVTKRGQDVALRCDPISGHVSLYWYRQALGQGPEFLTYFNYEAQQDKSGLPNDRFSAERPEGSISTLTIQRTEQRDSAMYRCASSSGYASLAGVEGTQYFGPGTRLLVL.

This clonotype was observed a few times. The rearrangement links TRBV29-1 to TRBJ2-5; 8 bases align to TRBD2. CDR1 SQVTM and CDR2 ANQGSEA come from the germline V gene. The CDR3 contains 12 residues. V was pared by 6 bases and J by 5 bases, with 5 bases of the junction left unmatched. CDR3 sequence reads: CSVREGGETQYF. The CDR3 DNA is TGCAGCGTCCGGGAGGGGGGGGAGACCCAGTACTTC.

This clonotype was seen a few times. In nucleotides, the CDR3 is TGTGCCAGCAGGTGGCAGGGGGATTCACCCCTCCACTTT. Protein sequence: CASRWQGDSPLHF. V gene TRBV6-1 combines with J gene TRBJ1-6; 7 bases map to TRBD1. Germline CDR1 MNHNS, CDR2 SASEGT. The CDR3 contains 13 residues. V lost 6 bases to trimming and J lost 8 bases; unmatched junction nucleotides: 4.

The sample holds a few counts of this clonotype. The V gene is TRBV14, the J gene TRBJ2-1, with TRBD2 matching over 9 bases. Germline CDR1 is SGHDN and CDR2 is FVKESK. CDR3 length: 18 amino acids. Germline trimming cut 1 base from V and 7 bases from J; bases unmatched to any gene: 14. CDR3 amino acids: CASSQGRWAGGSLNEQFF. The CDR3 DNA follows: TGTGCCAGCAGCCAAGGCCGGTGGGCGGGAGGGTCTTTGAATGAGCAGTTCTTC.

This sequence joins TRBV7-9 and TRBJ1-2; D unclear. Germline V gene sequence: CDR1 SEHNR, CDR2 FQNEAQ (reference sequence). V was trimmed by 4 bases and J by 1 base, leaving 1 base between them. The CDR3 is made up of 11 amino acids. CDR3 sequence: CASSYNYGYTF. Written as DNA, the CDR3 is TGTGCCAGCAGCTATAACTATGGCTACACCTTC.

The chain is built from TRBV7-3 and TRBJ2-7; unclear D gene. Germline lookup yields CDR1 SGHTA and CDR2 FQGTGA. V lost 2 bases and J 5 bases, leaving 10 bases between the germline ends. This CDR3 is built from 13 residues. CDR3 in DNA: TGTGCCAGCAGCTTAGGCTCGGCTCACGAGCAGTACTTC. It yields the protein CASSLGSAHEQYF.

This chain connects TRBV4-2 to TRBJ2-7; D remains unclear. The CDR3 runs 15 residues. CDR1 and CDR2 from the germline V gene are LGHNA and YNFKEQ. V was pared by 0 bases and J by 3 bases, with 12 bases between. CDR3 bases: TGTGCCAGCAGCCAAGATCGGGCAGACTTCTACGAGCAGTACTTC. Protein product: CASSQDRADFYEQYF.

This chain links TRBV11-2 with TRBJ2-2; TRBD2 aligns across 9 bases. This CDR3 is 17 amino acids long. Germline V CDR1 and CDR2: SGHAT, FQNNGV. Trimming cost V 0 bases and J 5 bases; bases outside gene matches: 7. Here the CDR3 reads CASSLDRLAGRTGELFF. The CDR3 DNA is TGTGCCAGCAGCTTAGATCGGCTAGCGGGAAGGACCGGGGAGCTGTTTTTT.

The V and J genes are TRBV2 and TRBJ2-3; 12 bases are shared with TRBD2. Looked up from germline, CDR1 is SNHLY and CDR2 is FYNNEI. The CDR3 sequence is 16 residues long. Germline trimming cut 7 bases from V and 0 bases from J; bases unmatched to any gene: 5. This CDR3 reads CASTFGLAGSTDTQYF. CDR3 sequence (DNA): TGTGCCAGCACCTTCGGACTAGCGGGAAGCACAGATACGCAGTATTTT.